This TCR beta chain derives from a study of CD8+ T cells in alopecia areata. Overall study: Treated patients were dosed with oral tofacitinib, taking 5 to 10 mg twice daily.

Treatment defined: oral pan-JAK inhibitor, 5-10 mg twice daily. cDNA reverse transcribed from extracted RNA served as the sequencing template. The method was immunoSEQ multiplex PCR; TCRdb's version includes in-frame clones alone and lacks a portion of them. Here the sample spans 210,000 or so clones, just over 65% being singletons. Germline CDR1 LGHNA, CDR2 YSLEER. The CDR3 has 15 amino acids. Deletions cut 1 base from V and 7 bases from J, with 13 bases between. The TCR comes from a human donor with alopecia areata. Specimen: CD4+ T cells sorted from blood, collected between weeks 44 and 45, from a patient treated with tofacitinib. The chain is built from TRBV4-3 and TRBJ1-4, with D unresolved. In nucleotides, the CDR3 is TGCGCCAGCAGCCAAGGCCTAATGGGGTCTGAAAAACTGTTTTTT. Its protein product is CASSQGLMGSEKLFF.